The clone carrying this T cell receptor (beta chain) was found a few times. Its specificity is not known. The data belong to a study of cytomegalovirus exposure and HLA in healthy donors. The study, taken as a whole, reports: In vitro data verified a few CMV-associated chains as specific for CMV antigens. The authors reported that TCR beta sequences could predict HLA-A and HLA-B alleles. These predictions were accurate for most subjects in the first cohort. Earlier analysis looked at TCR beta V segments, and most were productive about 90% or about 30% of the time. The study assumed roughly uniform donor sequencing depth for presence/absence analyses.

The study ran its PCR with 60 Vbeta and 13 Jbeta primers. Generated by immunoSEQ multiplex PCR, the TCRdb table keeps only in-frame clones and is missing some. The repertoire consists of 200,000 to 250,000 clones, with roughly 85% occurring once and the leading ten covering around 1.8%. This CDR3 spans 14 amino acids. Germline V gene data show CDR1 as SGHTA and CDR2 as FQGNSA. Between the trimmed V and J ends, which lost 5 bases and 2 bases, there was a span of 11 bases. Sequencing input: PBMCs. The chain links TRBV7-2 to TRBJ2-3; the D gene is possibly TRBD1 (6 bases). This TCR was sampled from a man aged 18 to 29 in good health and CMV-seronegative. The CDR3 bases are TGTGCCAGCAGCCGCGCAGGGGCCACAGATACGCAGTATTTT. Translated: CASSRAGATDTQYF.